This TCR beta chain was retrieved from a study of blood T cell repertoires in COVID-19. About the study: Acute-phase and convalescent COVID-19 samples originated in the United States, Italy and Spain.

TCRdb's copy holds only in-frame clones and misses some; the assay was immunoSEQ multiplex PCR. The table shows over 130,000 clones, with approximately 86% occurring only once. CDR1 is SGDLS and CDR2 is YYNGEE in the germline V gene. V lost 1 base and J 3 bases, leaving 14 bases between the germline ends. The CDR3 sequence is 16 residues long. V is TRBV9 and J is TRBJ1-3; D remains ambiguous. The TCR originated in a man aged 70-80 years with acute or convalescent COVID-19. The sequenced sample consisted of peripheral blood. The CDR3 region is CASSVKAGKDGNTIYF. CDR3 DNA: TGTGCCAGCAGCGTAAAGGCAGGAAAGGATGGAAACACCATATATTTT.